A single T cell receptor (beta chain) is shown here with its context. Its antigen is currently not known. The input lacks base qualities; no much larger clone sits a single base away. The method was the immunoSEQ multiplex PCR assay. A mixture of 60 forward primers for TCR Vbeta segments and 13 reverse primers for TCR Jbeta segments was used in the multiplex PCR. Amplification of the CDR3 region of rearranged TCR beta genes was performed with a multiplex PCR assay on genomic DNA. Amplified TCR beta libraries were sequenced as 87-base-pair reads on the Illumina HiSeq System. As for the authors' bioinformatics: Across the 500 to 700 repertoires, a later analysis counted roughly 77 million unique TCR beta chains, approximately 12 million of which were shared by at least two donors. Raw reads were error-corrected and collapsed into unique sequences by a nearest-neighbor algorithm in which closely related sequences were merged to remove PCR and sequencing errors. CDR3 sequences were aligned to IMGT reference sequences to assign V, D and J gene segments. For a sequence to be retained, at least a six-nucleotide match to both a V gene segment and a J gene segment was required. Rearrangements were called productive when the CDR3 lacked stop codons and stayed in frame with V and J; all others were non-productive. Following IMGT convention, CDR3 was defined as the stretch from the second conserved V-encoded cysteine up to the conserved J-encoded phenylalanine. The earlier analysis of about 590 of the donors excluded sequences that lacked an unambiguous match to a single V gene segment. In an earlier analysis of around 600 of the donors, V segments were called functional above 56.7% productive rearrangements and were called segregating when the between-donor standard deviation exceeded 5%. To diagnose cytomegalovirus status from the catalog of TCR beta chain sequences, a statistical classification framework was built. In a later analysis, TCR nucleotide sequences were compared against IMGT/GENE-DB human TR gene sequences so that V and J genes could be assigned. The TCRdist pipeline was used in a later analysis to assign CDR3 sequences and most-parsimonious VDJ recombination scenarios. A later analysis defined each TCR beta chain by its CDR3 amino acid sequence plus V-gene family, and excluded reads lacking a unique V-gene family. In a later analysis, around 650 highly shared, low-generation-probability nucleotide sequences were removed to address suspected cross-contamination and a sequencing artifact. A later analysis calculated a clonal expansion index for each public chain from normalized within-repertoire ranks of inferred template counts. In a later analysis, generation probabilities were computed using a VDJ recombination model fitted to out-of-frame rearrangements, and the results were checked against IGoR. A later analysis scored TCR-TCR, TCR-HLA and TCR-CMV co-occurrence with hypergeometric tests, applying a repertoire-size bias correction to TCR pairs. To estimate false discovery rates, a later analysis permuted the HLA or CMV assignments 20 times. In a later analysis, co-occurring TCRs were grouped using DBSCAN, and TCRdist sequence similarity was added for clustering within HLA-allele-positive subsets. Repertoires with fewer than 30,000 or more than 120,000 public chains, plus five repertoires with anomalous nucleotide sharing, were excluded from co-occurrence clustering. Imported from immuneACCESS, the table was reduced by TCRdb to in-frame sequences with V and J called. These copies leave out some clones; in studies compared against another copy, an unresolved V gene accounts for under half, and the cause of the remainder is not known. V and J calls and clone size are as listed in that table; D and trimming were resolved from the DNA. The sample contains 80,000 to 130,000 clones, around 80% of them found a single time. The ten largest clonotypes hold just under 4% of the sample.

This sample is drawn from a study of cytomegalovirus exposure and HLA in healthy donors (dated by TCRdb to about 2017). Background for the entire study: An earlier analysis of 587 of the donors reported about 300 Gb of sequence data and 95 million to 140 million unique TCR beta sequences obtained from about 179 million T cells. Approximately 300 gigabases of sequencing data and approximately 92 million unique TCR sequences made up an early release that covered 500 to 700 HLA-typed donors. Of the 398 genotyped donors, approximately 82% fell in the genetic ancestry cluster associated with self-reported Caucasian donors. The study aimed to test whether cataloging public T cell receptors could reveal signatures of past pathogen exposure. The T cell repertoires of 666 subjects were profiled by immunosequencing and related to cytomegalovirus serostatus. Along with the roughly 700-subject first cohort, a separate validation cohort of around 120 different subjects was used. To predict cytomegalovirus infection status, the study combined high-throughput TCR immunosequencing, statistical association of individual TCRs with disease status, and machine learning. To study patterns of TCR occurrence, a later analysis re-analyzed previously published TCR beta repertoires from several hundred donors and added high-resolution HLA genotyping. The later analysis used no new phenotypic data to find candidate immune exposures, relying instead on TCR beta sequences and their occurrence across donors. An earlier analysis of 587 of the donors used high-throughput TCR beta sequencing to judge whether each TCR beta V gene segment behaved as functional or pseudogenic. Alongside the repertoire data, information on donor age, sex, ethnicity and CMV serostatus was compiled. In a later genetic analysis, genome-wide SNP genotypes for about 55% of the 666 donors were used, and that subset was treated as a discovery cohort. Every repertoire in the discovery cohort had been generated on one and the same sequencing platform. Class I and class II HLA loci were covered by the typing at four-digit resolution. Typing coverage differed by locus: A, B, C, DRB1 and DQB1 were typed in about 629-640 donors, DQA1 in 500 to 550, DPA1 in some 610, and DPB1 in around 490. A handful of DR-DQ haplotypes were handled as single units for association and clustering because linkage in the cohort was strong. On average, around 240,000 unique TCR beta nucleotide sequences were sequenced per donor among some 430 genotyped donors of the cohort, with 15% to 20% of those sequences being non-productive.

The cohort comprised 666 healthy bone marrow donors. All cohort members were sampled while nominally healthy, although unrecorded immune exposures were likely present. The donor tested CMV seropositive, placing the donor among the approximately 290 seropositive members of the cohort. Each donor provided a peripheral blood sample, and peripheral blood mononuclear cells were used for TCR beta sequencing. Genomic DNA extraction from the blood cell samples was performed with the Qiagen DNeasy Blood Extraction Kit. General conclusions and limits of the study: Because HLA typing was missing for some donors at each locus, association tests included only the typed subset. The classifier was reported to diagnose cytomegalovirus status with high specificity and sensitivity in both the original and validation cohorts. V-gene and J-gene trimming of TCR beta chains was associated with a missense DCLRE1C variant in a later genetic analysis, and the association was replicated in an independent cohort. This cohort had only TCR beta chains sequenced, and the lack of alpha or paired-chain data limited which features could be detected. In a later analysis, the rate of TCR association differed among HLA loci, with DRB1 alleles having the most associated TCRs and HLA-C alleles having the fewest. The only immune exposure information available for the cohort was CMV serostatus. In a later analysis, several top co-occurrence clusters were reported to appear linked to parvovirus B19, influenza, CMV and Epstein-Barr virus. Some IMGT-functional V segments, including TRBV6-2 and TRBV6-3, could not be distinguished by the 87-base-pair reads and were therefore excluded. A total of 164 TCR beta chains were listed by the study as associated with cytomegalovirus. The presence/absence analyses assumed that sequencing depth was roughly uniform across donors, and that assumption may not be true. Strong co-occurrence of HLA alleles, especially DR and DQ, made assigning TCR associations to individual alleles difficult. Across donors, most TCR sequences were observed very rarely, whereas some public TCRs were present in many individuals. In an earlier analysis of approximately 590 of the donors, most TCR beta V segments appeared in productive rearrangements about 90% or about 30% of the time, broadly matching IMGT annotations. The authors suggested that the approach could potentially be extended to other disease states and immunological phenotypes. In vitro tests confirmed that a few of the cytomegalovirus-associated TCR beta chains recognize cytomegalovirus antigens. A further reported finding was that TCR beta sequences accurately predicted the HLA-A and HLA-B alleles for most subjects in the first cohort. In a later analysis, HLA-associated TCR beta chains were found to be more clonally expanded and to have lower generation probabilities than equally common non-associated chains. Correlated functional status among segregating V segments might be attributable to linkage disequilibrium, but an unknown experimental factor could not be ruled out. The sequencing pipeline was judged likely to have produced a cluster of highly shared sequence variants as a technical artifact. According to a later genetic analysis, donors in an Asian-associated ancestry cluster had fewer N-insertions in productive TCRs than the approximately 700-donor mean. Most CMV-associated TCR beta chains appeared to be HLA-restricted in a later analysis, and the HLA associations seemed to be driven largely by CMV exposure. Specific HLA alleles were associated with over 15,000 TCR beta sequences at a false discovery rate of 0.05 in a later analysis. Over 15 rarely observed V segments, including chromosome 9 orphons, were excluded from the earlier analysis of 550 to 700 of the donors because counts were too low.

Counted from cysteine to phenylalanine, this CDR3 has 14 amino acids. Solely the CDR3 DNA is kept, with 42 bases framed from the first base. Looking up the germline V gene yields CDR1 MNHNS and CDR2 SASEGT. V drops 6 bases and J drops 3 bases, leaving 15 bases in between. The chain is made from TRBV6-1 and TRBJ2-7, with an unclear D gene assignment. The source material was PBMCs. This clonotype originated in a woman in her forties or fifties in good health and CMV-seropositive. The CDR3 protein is CASRASIKLYEQYF. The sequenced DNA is TGTGCCAGCAGAGCAAGTATTAAACTCTACGAGCAGTACTTC.